This T cell receptor (beta chain) was sequenced during a study of blood T cell repertoires in COVID-19. Data came from immunoSEQ multiplex PCR; TCRdb stores just in-frame clones and leaves some out. The data show some 120,000 clones, with around four fifths seen just once and 7.5% held by the top ten. Sequences were obtained from peripheral blood. The TCR was taken from an older man with active or convalescent COVID-19.

The CDR3, as DNA: TGTGCCAGTAGCGCCGGGACAAAGAACACCGGGGAGCTGTTTTTT. Translation: CASSAGTKNTGELFF. The chain is built from TRBV19 and TRBJ2-2; TRBD1 is a possible D gene (6 bases). The CDR3 extends over 15 amino acids. V was clipped by 6 bases and J by 1 base, with 12 bases between them. Germline-derived CDR1 and CDR2 are LNHDA and SQIVND (reference sequence).